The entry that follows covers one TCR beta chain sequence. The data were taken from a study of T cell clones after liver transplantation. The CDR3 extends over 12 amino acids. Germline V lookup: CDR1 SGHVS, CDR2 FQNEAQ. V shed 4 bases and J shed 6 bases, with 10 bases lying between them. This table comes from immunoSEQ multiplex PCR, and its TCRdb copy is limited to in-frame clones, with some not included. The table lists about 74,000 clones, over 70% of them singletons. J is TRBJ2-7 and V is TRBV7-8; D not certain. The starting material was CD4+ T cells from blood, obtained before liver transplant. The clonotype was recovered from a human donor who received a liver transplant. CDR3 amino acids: CASSSDRGEQYF. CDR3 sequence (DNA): TGTGCCAGCAGCTCGGACCGTGGCGAGCAGTACTTC.